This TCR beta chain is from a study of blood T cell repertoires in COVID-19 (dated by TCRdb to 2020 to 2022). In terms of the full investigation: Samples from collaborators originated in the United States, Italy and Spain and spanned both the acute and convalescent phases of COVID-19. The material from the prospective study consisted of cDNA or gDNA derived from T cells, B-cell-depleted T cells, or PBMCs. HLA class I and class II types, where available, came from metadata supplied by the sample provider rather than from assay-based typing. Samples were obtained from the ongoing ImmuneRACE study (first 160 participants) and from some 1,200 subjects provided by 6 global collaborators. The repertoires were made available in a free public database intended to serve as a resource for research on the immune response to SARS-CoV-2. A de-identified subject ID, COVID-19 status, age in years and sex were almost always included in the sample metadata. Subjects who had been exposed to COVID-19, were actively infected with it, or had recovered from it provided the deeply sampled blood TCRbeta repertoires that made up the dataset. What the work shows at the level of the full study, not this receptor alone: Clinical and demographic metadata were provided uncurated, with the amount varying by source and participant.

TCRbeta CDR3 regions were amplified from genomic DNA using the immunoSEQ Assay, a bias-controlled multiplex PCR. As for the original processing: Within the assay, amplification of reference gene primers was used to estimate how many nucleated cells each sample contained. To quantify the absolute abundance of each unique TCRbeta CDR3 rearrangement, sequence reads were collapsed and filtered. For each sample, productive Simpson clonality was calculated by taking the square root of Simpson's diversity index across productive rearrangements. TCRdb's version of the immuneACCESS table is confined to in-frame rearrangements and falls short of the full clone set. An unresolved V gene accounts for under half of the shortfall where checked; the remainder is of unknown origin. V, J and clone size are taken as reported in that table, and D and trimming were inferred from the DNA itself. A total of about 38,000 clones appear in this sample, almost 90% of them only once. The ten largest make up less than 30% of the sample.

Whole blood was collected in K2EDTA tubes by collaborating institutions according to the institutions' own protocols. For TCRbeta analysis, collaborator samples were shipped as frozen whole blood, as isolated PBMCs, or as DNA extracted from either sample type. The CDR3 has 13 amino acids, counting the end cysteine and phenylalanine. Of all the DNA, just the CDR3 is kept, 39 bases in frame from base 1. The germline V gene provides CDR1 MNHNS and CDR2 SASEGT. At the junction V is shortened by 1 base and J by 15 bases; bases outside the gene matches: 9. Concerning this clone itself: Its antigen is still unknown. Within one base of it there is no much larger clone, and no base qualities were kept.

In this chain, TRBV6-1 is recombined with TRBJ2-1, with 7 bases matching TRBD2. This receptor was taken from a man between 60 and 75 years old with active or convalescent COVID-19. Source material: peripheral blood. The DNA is TGTGCCAGCAGTGAAGGTGGACGGGACTACGGGTTCTTC. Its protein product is CASSEGGRDYGFF.